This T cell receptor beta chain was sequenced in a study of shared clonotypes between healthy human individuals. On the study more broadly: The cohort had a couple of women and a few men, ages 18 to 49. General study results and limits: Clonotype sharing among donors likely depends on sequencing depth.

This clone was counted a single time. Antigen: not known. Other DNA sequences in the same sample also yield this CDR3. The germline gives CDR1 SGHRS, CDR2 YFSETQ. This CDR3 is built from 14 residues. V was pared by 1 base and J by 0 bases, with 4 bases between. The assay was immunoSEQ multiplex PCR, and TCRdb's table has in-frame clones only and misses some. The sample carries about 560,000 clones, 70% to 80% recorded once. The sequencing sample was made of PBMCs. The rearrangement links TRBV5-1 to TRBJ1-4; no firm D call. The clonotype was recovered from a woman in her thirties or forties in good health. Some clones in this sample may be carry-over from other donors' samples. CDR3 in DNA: TGCGCCAGCAGCTTGACAGCAACTAATGAAAAACTGTTTTTT. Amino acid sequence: CASSLTATNEKLFF.